This T cell receptor beta chain was captured in a study of blood T cells in healthy people across ages. The study, taken as a whole, reports: The long-lived group displayed more naive CD4+ cells, plus higher diversity, than the aged donors did.

Then a second PCR, running roughly 7 to 11 cycles, was carried out with a sample-barcoded 5' primer and a J-beta primer mix. From the 5' RACE reads, TCRdb called clonotypes with MiXCR, one entry per CDR3 protein. The sample consists of about 1.5 million distinct CDR3 sequences, about 45% of them appearing once. Deletions cut 5 bases from V and 12 bases from J, with 17 bases between. Germline V CDR1 and CDR2: MNHEY, SVGEGT. There are 13 residues in the CDR3. As to this clonotype: The antigen remains undetermined.

The gene calls are TRBV6-2 or TRBV6-3 and TRBJ2-1; D remains unclear. The clonotype originates from a woman younger than 35 in good health. Sample: blood. The CDR3 DNA is TGTGCCAGCAGTCCCTCCGGCTCGGTTACGCAGTTCTTC. It is translated as CASSPSGSVTQFF.